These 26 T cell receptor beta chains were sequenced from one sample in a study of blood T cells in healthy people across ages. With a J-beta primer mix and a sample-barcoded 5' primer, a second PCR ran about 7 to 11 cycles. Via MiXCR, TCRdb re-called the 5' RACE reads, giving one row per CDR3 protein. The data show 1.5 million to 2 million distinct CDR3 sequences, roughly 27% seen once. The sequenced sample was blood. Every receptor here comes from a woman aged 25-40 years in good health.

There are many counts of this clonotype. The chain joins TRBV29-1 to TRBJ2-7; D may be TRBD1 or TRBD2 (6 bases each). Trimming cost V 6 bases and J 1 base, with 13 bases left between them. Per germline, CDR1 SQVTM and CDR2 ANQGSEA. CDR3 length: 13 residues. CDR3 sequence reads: CSVRGDGSYEQYF. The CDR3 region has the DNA TGCAGCGTGAGGGGGGACGGTTCCTACGAGCAGTACTTC.

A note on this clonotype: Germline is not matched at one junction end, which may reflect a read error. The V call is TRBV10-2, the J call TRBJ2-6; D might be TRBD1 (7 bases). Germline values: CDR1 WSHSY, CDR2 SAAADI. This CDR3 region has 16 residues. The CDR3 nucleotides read TGCGCCAGCAGTGAGTCCAGGTTCAGGGGGGCCAACGTCCGGACTTTC. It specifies CASSESRFRGANVRTF.

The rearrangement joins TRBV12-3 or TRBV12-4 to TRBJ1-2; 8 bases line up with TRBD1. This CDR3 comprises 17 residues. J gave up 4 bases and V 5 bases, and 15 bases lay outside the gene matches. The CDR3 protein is CASSPATGVLTGYGYTF. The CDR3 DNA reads TGTGCCAGCAGTCCTGCGACAGGGGTCCTAACCGGCTATGGCTACACCTTC.

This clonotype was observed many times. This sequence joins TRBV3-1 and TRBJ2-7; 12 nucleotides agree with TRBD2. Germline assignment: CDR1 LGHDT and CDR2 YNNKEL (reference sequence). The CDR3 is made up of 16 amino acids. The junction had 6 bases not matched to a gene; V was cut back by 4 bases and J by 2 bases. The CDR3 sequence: CASSLELAGGAYEQYF. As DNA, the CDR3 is TGTGCCAGCAGCCTCGAACTAGCGGGGGGTGCCTACGAGCAGTACTTC.

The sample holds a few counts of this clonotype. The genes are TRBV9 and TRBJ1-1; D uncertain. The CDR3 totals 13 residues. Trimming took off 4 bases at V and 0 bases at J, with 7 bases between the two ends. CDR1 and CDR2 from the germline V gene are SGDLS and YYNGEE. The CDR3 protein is CASSKKMNTEAFF. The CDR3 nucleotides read TGTGCCAGCAGCAAAAAGATGAACACTGAAGCTTTCTTT.

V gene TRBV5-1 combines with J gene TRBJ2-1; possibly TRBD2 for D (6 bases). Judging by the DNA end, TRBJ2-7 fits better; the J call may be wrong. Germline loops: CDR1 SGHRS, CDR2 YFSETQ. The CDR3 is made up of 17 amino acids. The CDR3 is CASSFGGGGNRYNEQYF. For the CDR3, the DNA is TGCGCCAGCAGCTTCGGCGGTGGGGGGAATCGGTACAATGAGCAGTACTTC.

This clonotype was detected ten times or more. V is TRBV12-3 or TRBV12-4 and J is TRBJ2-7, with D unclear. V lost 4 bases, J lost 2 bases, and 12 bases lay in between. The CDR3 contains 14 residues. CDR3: CASSSSDQTYEQYF. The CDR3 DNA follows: TGTGCCAGCAGTTCCAGTGACCAGACCTACGAGCAGTACTTC.

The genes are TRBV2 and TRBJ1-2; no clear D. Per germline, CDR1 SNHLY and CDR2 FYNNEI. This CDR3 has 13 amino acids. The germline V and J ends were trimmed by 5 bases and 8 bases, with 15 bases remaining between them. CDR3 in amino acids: CASSFTTSGGYTF. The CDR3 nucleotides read TGTGCCAGCAGTTTCACAACCTCCGGGGGCTACACCTTC.

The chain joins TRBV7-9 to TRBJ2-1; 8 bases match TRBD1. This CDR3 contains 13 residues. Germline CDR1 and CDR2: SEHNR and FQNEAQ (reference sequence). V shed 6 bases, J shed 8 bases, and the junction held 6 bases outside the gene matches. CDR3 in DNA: TGTGCCAGCAGGGGACAGGATAGGGATGAGCAGTTCTTC. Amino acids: CASRGQDRDEQFF.

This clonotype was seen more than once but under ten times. CDR3: CASSLSWGLAGRGETQYF. CDR3 coding DNA: TGTGCCAGCAGCCTCTCTTGGGGACTAGCGGGGAGGGGAGAGACCCAGTACTTC. The V gene is TRBV3-1, the J gene TRBJ2-5, with TRBD2 identical over 13 bases. The CDR3 totals 18 residues. Germline V CDR1 and CDR2: LGHDT, YNNKEL (reference sequence). Germline trimming cut 4 bases from V and 4 bases from J; bases unmatched to any gene: 12.

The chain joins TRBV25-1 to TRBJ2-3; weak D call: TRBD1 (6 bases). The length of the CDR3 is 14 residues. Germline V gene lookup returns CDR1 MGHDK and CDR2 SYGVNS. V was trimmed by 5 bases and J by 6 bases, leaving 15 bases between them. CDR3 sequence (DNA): TGTGCCAGCAGTTTACCAGGGGTAATCGATACGCAGTATTTT. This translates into CASSLPGVIDTQYF.

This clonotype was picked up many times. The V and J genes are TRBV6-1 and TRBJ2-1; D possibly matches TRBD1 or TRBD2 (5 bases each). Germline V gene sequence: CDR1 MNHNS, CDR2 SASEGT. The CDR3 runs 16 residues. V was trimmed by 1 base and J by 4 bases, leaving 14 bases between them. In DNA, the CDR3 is TGTGCCAGCAGTGAAGGGACTTTCCGGACATACAATGAGCAGTTCTTC. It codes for CASSEGTFRTYNEQFF.

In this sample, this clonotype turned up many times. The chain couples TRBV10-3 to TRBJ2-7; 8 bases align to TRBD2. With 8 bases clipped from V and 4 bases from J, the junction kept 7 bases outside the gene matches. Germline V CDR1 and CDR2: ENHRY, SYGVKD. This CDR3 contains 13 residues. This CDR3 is CAIATGTSYEQYF. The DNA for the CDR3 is TGTGCCATCGCTACCGGGACTAGTTACGAGCAGTACTTC.

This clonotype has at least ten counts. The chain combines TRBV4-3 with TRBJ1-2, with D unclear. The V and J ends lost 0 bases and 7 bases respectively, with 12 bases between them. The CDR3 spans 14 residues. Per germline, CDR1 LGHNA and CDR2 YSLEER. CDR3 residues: CASSQEFKGLGYTF. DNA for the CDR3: TGCGCCAGCAGCCAAGAATTCAAAGGGCTTGGCTACACCTTC.

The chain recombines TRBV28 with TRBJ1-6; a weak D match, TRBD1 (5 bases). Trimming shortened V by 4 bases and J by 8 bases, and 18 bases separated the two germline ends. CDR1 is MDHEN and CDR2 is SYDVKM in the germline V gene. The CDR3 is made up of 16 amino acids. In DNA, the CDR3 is TGTGCCAGCAGTTCCCCAGGGCGGGTATGGGATTCACCCCTCCACTTT. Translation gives CASSSPGRVWDSPLHF.

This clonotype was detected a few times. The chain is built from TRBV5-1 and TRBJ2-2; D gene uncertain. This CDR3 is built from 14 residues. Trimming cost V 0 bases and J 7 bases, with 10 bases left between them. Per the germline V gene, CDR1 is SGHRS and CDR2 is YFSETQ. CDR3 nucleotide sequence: TGCGCCAGCAGCTTGGACCCTAGTTACGGGGAGCTGTTTTTT. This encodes CASSLDPSYGELFF.

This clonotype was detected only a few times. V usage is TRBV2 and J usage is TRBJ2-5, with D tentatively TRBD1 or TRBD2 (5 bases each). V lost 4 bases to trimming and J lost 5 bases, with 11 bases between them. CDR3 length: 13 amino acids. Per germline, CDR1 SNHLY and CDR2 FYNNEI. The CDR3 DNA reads TGTGCCAGCAGTGTCGGGACCTTCGAGACCCAGTACTTC. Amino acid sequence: CASSVGTFETQYF.

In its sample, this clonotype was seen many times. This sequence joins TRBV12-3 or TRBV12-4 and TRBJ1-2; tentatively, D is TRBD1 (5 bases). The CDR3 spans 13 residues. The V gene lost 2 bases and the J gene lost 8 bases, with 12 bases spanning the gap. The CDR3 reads CASSLLGVGGYTF. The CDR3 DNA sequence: TGTGCCAGCAGTTTACTAGGGGTCGGCGGCTACACCTTC.

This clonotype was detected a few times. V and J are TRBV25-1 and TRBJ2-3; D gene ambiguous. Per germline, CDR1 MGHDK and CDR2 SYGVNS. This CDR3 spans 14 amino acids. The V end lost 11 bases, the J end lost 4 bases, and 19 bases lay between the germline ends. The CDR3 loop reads CASTLGAAADTQYF. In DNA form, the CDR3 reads TGTGCCTCAACCTTAGGAGCTGCGGCAGATACGCAGTATTTT.

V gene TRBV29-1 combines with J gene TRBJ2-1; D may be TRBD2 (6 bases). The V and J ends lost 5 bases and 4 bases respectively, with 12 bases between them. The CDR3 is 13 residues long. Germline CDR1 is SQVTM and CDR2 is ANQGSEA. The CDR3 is CSVRPAGYNEQFF. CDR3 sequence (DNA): TGCAGCGTTCGGCCGGCGGGGTACAATGAGCAGTTCTTC.

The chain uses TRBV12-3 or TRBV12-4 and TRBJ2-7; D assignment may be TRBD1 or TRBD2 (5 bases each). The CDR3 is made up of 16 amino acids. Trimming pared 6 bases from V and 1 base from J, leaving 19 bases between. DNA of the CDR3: TGTGCCAGCAGCTTACCCTTAAAGGGACCTTCCTACGAGCAGTACTTC. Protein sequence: CASSLPLKGPSYEQYF.

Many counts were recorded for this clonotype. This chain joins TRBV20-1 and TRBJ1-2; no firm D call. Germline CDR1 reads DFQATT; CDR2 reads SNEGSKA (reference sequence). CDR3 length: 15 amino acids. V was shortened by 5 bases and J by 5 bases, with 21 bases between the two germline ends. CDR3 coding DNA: TGCAGTGCTCCCATCTACGGCGTCATAAGATATGGCTACACCTTC. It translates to CSAPIYGVIRYGYTF.

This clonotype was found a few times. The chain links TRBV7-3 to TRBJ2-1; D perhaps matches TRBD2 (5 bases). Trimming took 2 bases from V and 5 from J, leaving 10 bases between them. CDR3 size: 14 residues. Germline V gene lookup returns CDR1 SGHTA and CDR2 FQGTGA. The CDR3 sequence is CASSLAGENNEQFF. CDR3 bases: TGTGCCAGCAGCTTAGCGGGCGAAAACAATGAGCAGTTCTTC.

The CDR3 region has the DNA TGTGCCAGCAGCCCCCCGGGCGCGGGGAGAGCCTACGAGCAGTACTTC. It yields the protein CASSPPGAGRAYEQYF. The J gene is TRBJ2-7, the V gene TRBV7-2, with TRBD2 as a possible D gene (6 bases). The CDR3 has 16 residues. V gave up 5 bases and J gave up 2 bases, with 19 bases separating them. The germline CDR1 and CDR2 sequences are SGHTA and FQGNSA.

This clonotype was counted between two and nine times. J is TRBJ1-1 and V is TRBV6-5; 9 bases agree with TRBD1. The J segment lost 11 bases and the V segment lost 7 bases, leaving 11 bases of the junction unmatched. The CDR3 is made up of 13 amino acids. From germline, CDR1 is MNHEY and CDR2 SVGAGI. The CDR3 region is CASTETGGGLAFF. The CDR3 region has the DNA TGTGCCAGCACTGAAACAGGGGGCGGGCTCGCTTTCTTT.

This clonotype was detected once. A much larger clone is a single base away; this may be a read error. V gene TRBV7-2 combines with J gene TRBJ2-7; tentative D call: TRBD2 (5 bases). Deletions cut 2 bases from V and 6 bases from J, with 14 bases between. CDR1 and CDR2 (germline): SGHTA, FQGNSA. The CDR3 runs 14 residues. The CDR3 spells CASSLTPLAGEQYF. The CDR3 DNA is TGTGCCAGCAGCTTAACCCCACTGGCGGGCGAGCAGTACTTC.